A single sample gave rise to the 15 T cell receptor beta chains below, sequenced in a study of T cells after yellow fever vaccination. TCRdb re-called the 5' RACE reads with MiXCR, one entry per CDR3 protein. The repertoire holds 350,000 or so distinct CDR3 sequences, approximately 8% seen once, with 15% to 20% in the top ten. The material was PBMCs, obtained more than 35 days after the first yellow fever vaccination. The source of these receptors is a man younger than 35 who received the YFV17D yellow fever vaccine.

The gene calls are TRBV6-2 or TRBV6-3 and TRBJ2-4; perhaps D is TRBD1 or TRBD2 (5 bases each). V was trimmed by 0 bases and J by 10 bases, leaving 7 bases between them. In germline, CDR1 is MNHEY, CDR2 SVGEGT. The CDR3 length is 12 residues. This chain's CDR3 is CASSYSRGIQYF. CDR3 DNA sequence: TGTGCCAGCAGTTACTCGAGGGGAATTCAGTACTTC.

The genes are TRBV18 and TRBJ1-1; no firm D call. This CDR3 is built from 14 residues. V dropped 6 bases and J dropped 10 bases, with 21 bases sitting between them. Germline values: CDR1 KGHSH, CDR2 LQKENI. The CDR3 nucleotides are TGTGCCAGCTCGGAAGGGATAGCTAATATCGGAGCTTTCTTT. Translating gives CASSEGIANIGAFF.

The V gene is TRBV5-1, the J gene TRBJ2-2; TRBD1 matches 7 bases. The CDR3 runs 16 residues. The ends lost 4 bases at V and 4 bases at J; junction bases unmatched: 10. Germline V lookup: CDR1 SGHRS, CDR2 YFSETQ. The CDR3 loop is CASSPFWDSITGELFF. CDR3 bases: TGCGCCAGCAGCCCCTTTTGGGACAGCATCACCGGGGAGCTGTTTTTT.

This clonotype was recorded a few times. The chain uses TRBV24-1 and TRBJ2-1; D not resolved. CDR1 is KGHDR and CDR2 is SFDVKD in the germline V gene. CDR3 size: 14 residues. V gave up 3 bases and J gave up 0 bases, with 5 bases separating them. The CDR3 spells CATSDSSSYNEQFF. In DNA form, the CDR3 reads TGTGCCACCAGTGATAGTAGCTCCTACAATGAGCAGTTCTTC.

The V call is TRBV2, the J call TRBJ2-1; 7 bases line up with TRBD1. This CDR3 has 14 amino acids. V shed 6 bases, J shed 6 bases, and the junction held 8 bases outside the gene matches. The germline V gene encodes CDR1 SNHLY and CDR2 FYNNEI. In DNA form, the CDR3 reads TGTGCCAGCAGCAACCGGGACAGATCCAATGAGCAGTTCTTC. Its translation: CASSNRDRSNEQFF. Variable domain in full (rest from reference TRBV2 and TRBJ2-1): EPEVTQTPSHQVTQMGQEVILRCVPISNHLYFYWYRQILGQKVEFLVSFYNNEISEKSEIFDDQFSVERPDGSNFTLKIRSTKLEDSAMYFCASSNRDRSNEQFFGPGTRLTVL.

At least ten counts were recorded for this clonotype. The rearrangement joins TRBV4-1 to TRBJ2-5; D is tentatively TRBD1 or TRBD2 (5 bases each). The V and J ends lost 1 base and 4 bases respectively, with 10 bases between them. The germline V gene encodes CDR1 MGHRA and CDR2 YSYEKL. The CDR3 runs to 14 residues. CDR3 amino acids: CASSQGNGAETQYF. CDR3 nucleotides: TGCGCCAGCAGCCAAGGGAACGGGGCAGAGACCCAGTACTTC.

The chain joins TRBV6-2 or TRBV6-3 to TRBJ2-3; D unclear. V gave up 2 bases and J gave up 5 bases, with 5 bases separating them. CDR3 length: 12 amino acids. Per germline, CDR1 MNHEY and CDR2 SVGEGT. CDR3 loop: CASSYVLDTQYF. CDR3 sequence (DNA): TGTGCCAGCAGTTACGTGTTAGATACGCAGTATTTT.

V gene TRBV27 combines with J gene TRBJ2-1, with 11 bases aligning to TRBD2. The trim removed 1 base at V and 0 bases at J, leaving 17 bases unmatched. CDR3 length equals 22 residues. The V gene's germline CDR1 is MNHEY and CDR2 SMNVEV (reference sequence). Here the CDR3 reads CASSLWARTSGYHTSSYNEQFF. In DNA form, the CDR3 reads TGTGCCAGCAGTTTATGGGCTCGGACTAGCGGGTACCACACTAGCTCCTACAATGAGCAGTTCTTC.

This clonotype has just a few counts. The J gene is TRBJ1-1, the V gene TRBV9, with D perhaps TRBD1 (5 bases). Germline values: CDR1 SGDLS, CDR2 YYNGEE. V was cut by 3 bases and J by 4 bases, with 13 bases left in between. The CDR3 sequence is 14 residues long. The CDR3 protein is CASSATGHSTEAFF. The CDR3 DNA reads TGTGCCAGCAGCGCCACCGGACATTCCACTGAAGCTTTCTTT. The complete variable domain, with remaining parts taken from reference TRBV9 and TRBJ1-1, reads DSGVTQTPKHLITATGQRVTLRCSPRSGDLSVYWYQQSLDQGLQFLIQYYNGEERAKGNILERFSAQQFPDLHSELNLSSLELGDSALYFCASSATGHSTEAFFGQGTRLTVV.

This clonotype was counted between two and nine times. The chain is built from TRBV20-1 and TRBJ2-3, with TRBD1 as a possible D gene (5 bases). The CDR3 spans 14 residues. Trimming removed 6 bases at V and 6 bases at J, with 19 bases between. CDR1 and CDR2 from the germline V gene are DFQATT and SNEGSKA (reference sequence). The CDR3 protein is CSAPRVRSTDTQYF. DNA of the CDR3: TGCAGTGCCCCCAGGGTTAGAAGTACGGATACGCAGTATTTT.

The table lists this clonotype with many counts. V and J are TRBV7-8 and TRBJ1-5, with D unclear. CDR1 SGHVS and CDR2 FQNEAQ come from the germline V gene. Trimming cost V 1 base and J 4 bases, with 5 bases left between them. This CDR3 has 13 amino acids. The CDR3 DNA sequence: TGTGCCAGCAGCTTAGTCGTGAATCAGCCCCAGCATTTT. Translated, it gives CASSLVVNQPQHF.

The genes are TRBV12-3 or TRBV12-4 and TRBJ1-2; D may be TRBD1 (6 bases). The V and J ends lost 3 bases and 4 bases respectively, with 12 bases between them. The CDR3 sequence is 14 residues long. As DNA, the CDR3 is TGTGCCAGCAGTTTGCAGGGGCTCTCCTATGGCTACACCTTC. Translation: CASSLQGLSYGYTF.

This clonotype showed up just a few times. The rearrangement links TRBV12-3 or TRBV12-4 to TRBJ1-6, with D perhaps matching TRBD1 (5 bases). Trimming took off 5 bases at V and 5 bases at J, with 10 bases between the two ends. This CDR3 contains 14 residues. This CDR3 is CASSRDGNNSPLHF. The CDR3 DNA follows: TGTGCCAGCAGTCGGGACGGAAATAATTCACCCCTCCACTTT.

The chain employs TRBV7-6 and TRBJ2-7; TRBD1 agrees at 9 bases. J lost 3 bases, V lost 5 bases, and 8 bases had no gene match. Germline V lookup: CDR1 SGHVS, CDR2 FNYEAQ. The CDR3 contains 15 residues. CDR3 residues: CASSPTATGGYEQYF. CDR3 bases: TGTGCCAGCAGCCCCACCGCGACAGGGGGCTACGAGCAGTACTTC.

This chain uses TRBV25-1 with TRBJ2-5, with D perhaps matching TRBD1 (5 bases). This CDR3 is 15 amino acids long. Trimming shortened V by 11 bases and J by 5 bases, and 24 bases separated the two germline ends. CDR1 and CDR2 from the germline V gene are MGHDK and SYGVNS. This CDR3 is CASAKGQSSQETQYF. CDR3 bases: TGTGCCTCCGCCAAGGGGCAGAGTTCCCAGGAGACCCAGTACTTC.